The clone carrying this T cell receptor beta chain was detected ten times or more. This entry comes from a study of T cells in Graves' hyperthyroidism and ophthalmopathy. The CDR3 loop spans 12 amino acids. Germline V gene sequence: CDR1 LNHDA, CDR2 SQIVND (reference sequence). The germline V and J ends were trimmed by 5 bases and 3 bases, with 5 bases remaining between them. Researchers took RNA transcripts and amplified the TCR beta CDR3 regions from them. First-round RT-PCR of the TCR CDR3 relied on the HTBI primer set. TCRdb reprocessed the multiplex PCR reads with MiXCR, giving one entry per CDR3 protein. Seen here are roughly 260,000 distinct CDR3 sequences, approximately 14% observed once, and the top ten hold approximately 12%.

The source material was blood. The clonotype comes from a woman between 35 and 50 years old with Graves' hyperthyroidism that later progressed to Graves' ophthalmopathy. The chain couples TRBV19 to TRBJ1-5; D uncertain. This CDR3 is CASSFANQPQHF. Written as DNA, the CDR3 is TGTGCCAGTAGTTTTGCCAATCAGCCCCAGCATTTT.